This T cell receptor (beta chain) was identified during a study of shared clonotypes between healthy human individuals. On the study more broadly: Each donor's CD8 memory used one plate, CD8 naive two, each CD4 subset three.

It was CD45RO-negative cells, positively selected for CCR7, that made up naive CD8 cells, with terminally differentiated effector memory CD45RA+ cells excluded. The V gene's germline CDR1 is MDHEN and CDR2 SYDVKM. CDR3 length equals 9 residues. V shed 8 bases and J shed 4 bases, with 3 bases lying between them. Generated by immunoSEQ multiplex PCR, the TCRdb table keeps only in-frame clones and is missing some. This table holds millions of clones, just over 90% found once. The sample holds one count of this clone. Additional DNA sequences in this sample encode the identical CDR3. J is TRBJ2-7 and V is TRBV28; D gene ambiguous. This clonotype was sampled from a man between 18 and 35 years old in good health. Some clones in this sample may be carry-over from other donors' samples. Material: naive CD8+ T cells from PBMCs. The CDR3 protein is CASGYEQYF. CDR3 in DNA: TGTGCCAGCGGTTACGAGCAGTACTTC.